The sequence of this T cell receptor beta chain was determined in a study of CXCR3-negative and CXCR3-positive naive CD8 T cells. Findings and limits, study-wide: Both of the naive subsets showed about the same high diversity, but memory CD8+ cells had much less. CD5 surface expression was similar among naive subsets, and TCR strength was estimated by inference from TRB CDR3 properties. Hydrophobicity of TRB CDR3s was greater in CXCR3-positive naive cells than in CXCR3-negative naive cells.

CD45RO-CCR7+CD27+CD95- expression identified naive CD8+ T cells. The libraries of TRB cDNA were constructed through 5' RACE using UMI labels. TCRdb reprocessed the 5' RACE reads, keeping one entry per CDR3 protein, no DNA. Recorded for this sample: about 89,000 distinct CDR3 sequences. Of note for this clonotype: Its target is not known.

The CDR3 length is 13 residues. Germline assignment: CDR1 SGHDN and CDR2 FVKESK. The genes are TRBV14 and TRBJ2-2. Sequencing was performed on naive CXCR3+ CD8+ T cells from blood. Subset here: CD45RO-CCR7+CD27+CD95- naive CD8+ T cells expressing CXCR3 (TNR3+). The source of this sequence is a human donor in good health. Some clones in this sample may be carry-over from other donors' samples. The chain's CDR3 is CASSPYTTGELFF.